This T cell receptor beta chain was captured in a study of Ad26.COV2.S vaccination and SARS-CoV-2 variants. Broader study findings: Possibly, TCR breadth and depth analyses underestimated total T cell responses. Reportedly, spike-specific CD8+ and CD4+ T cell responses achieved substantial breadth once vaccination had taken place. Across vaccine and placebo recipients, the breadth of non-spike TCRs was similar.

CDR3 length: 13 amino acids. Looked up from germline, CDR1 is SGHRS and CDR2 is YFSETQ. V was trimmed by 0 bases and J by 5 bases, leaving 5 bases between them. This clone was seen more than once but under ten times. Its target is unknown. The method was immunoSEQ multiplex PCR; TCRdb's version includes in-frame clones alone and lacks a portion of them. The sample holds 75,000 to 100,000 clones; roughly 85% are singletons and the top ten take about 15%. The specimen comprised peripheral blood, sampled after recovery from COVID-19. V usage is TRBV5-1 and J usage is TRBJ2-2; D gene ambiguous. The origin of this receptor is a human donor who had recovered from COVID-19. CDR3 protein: CASSLAGTGELFF. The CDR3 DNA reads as TGCGCCAGCAGCTTGGCCGGGACCGGGGAGCTGTTTTTT.